This record concerns one TCR beta chain sequence. The table lists this clone with many counts. What antigen it recognizes has not been identified. The sample holds no much larger clone one base away, and base qualities are not on file. The data originate from a study of blood T cell repertoires in COVID-19 (dated by TCRdb to about 2020). Study-wide context: Samples covering the acute and convalescent phases of COVID-19 were provided by collaborators in the United States, Italy and Spain. The material from the prospective study consisted of cDNA or gDNA derived from T cells, B-cell-depleted T cells, or PBMCs. Samples were obtained from the ongoing ImmuneRACE study (first 160 participants) and from about 1,300 subjects provided by 6 global collaborators. The sample metadata nearly always contained a de-identified subject ID, COVID-19 status, age in years and sex. The repertoires were made available in a free public database intended to serve as a resource for research on the immune response to SARS-CoV-2. HLA class I and class II types, where available, came from metadata supplied by the sample provider rather than from assay-based typing. Subjects who had been exposed to COVID-19, were actively infected with it, or had recovered from it provided the deeply sampled blood TCRbeta repertoires that made up the dataset. Paper-wide results and their limitations: The quantity of clinical and demographic metadata differed by source and by participant and was supplied without curation.

Reading the germline V gene (reference sequence) gives CDR1 MNHEY and CDR2 SMNVEV. From its cysteine to its phenylalanine, the CDR3 spans 15 amino acids. Only CDR3 DNA remains: 45 bases, in frame from the first base. V was cut back by 6 bases and J by 0 bases, leaving a gap of 14 bases between them. TCRbeta CDR3 regions were amplified from genomic DNA using the immunoSEQ Assay, a bias-controlled multiplex PCR. In the paper's pipeline: The number of nucleated cells in each sample was estimated from the amplification of reference gene primers within the assay. To quantify the absolute abundance of each unique TCRbeta CDR3 rearrangement, sequence reads were collapsed and filtered. For each sample, productive Simpson clonality was calculated as the square root of Simpson's diversity index over productive rearrangements. In TCRdb, the immuneACCESS table is reduced to in-frame sequences with V and J assigned. These tables do not hold every clone; where another copy was compared, an unresolved V gene accounts for under half, and the others remain unexplained. The V and J calls and clone size were taken over from that table, and D and trimming were inferred from the DNA. Recorded for this sample are about 210,000 clones; 80% to 90% of them occurred a single time. 1.4% to 1.5% of the sample is taken by the ten largest.

Whole blood was collected in K2EDTA tubes by collaborating institutions according to the institutions' own protocols. For TCRbeta analysis, collaborator samples were shipped as frozen whole blood, as isolated PBMCs, or as DNA extracted from either sample type. This sequence uses TRBV27 and TRBJ1-1; the D gene identity is not certain. Material for sequencing was peripheral blood. The sequence derives from a man between 18 and 29 years old with active or convalescent COVID-19. The CDR3 here reads CASSRTLLMNTEAFF. The DNA is TGTGCCAGCAGCCGGACTCTACTAATGAACACTGAAGCTTTCTTT.